This entry lists 32 T cell receptor beta chains sequenced from one sample in a study of shared clonotypes between healthy human individuals (dated by TCRdb to the early 2020s). Library creation used the immunoSEQ multiplex PCR assay. Imported from immuneACCESS, the table was reduced by TCRdb to in-frame sequences with V and J called. These copies leave out some clones; in studies compared against another copy, an unresolved V gene accounts for under half, and the cause of the remainder is not known. For this sample there are some 2,000,000 clones; almost 96% appear just once. The top ten clones comprise more than 0.1% of the sample. Sequencing was performed on naive CD4+ T cells sorted from blood. Reading the label with the study, this specimen's cell subset or site is: CD45RA+ positively selected. These receptor sequences come from a man aged 18 to 29 in good health.

This clone was seen only once. The V gene is TRBV10-3, the J gene TRBJ2-1; possibly TRBD1 or TRBD2 for D (5 bases each). Germline CDR1 reads ENHRY; CDR2 reads SYGVKD. The CDR3 contains 13 residues. The V end was cut by 7 bases, the J end by 9 bases, with 16 bases between. The DNA of the CDR3 is TGTGCCATCAAACGAATCGGGGCGGGTGAGCAGTTCTTC. Its translation is CAIKRIGAGEQFF.

This rearrangement joins TRBV6-6 to TRBJ2-5; D not resolved. This CDR3 is built from 13 residues. Trimming shortened V by 6 bases and J by 2 bases, and 10 bases separated the two germline ends. The germline CDR1 and CDR2 sequences are MNHNY and SVGAGI (reference sequence). CDR3 coding DNA: TGTGCCAGCAGGGTGGTTCTACAAGAGACCCAGTACTTC. Translating it yields CASRVVLQETQYF.

The V and J genes are TRBV27 and TRBJ2-5; 14 bases agree with TRBD2. Looked up from germline, CDR1 is MNHEY and CDR2 is SMNVEV (reference sequence). This CDR3 is built from 17 residues. With 5 bases clipped from V and 4 bases from J, the junction kept 9 bases outside the gene matches. The CDR3 sequence is CASSPHSGLAGGETQYF. DNA of the CDR3: TGTGCCAGCAGTCCCCACTCCGGACTAGCGGGGGGAGAGACCCAGTACTTC.

This chain connects TRBV29-1 to TRBJ2-1; D uncertain. This CDR3 is 13 amino acids long. Trimming took off 0 bases at V and 7 bases at J, with 10 bases between the two ends. The germline gives CDR1 SQVTM, CDR2 ANQGSEA. CDR3 DNA sequence: TGCAGCGTTGAAGATTCTAGGTGGAATGAGCAGTTCTTC. The encoded protein is CSVEDSRWNEQFF.

The rearrangement links TRBV28 to TRBJ1-2; D is perhaps TRBD1 (5 bases). The CDR3 spans 15 residues. The germline CDR1 and CDR2 sequences are MDHEN and SYDVKM. Deletions cut 7 bases from V and 8 bases from J, with 23 bases between. The CDR3, as DNA: TGTGCCAGCACCGAAGGGAAGGGGACGGCTGGGGGCTACACCTTC. Protein product: CASTEGKGTAGGYTF.

The chain is built from TRBV29-1 and TRBJ2-5, with 7 nucleotides matching TRBD2. The V gene end was trimmed by 3 bases and the J gene end by 1 base; junction bases not matched to a gene: 17. The germline V gene encodes CDR1 SQVTM and CDR2 ANQGSEA. The CDR3 covers 18 residues. As DNA, the CDR3 is TGCAGCGTTGACGGACTTTGGGACGTAGCGGGCGGCCAAGAGACCCAGTACTTC. Amino acid sequence: CSVDGLWDVAGGQETQYF.

The V gene is TRBV9, the J gene TRBJ2-5; 10 bases fit TRBD1. The germline V gene has CDR1 SGDLS and CDR2 YYNGEE. Germline trimming cut 0 bases from V and 5 bases from J; bases unmatched to any gene: 7. This CDR3 has 16 amino acids. As DNA, the CDR3 is TGTGCCAGCAGCGTAGCGGACAGGGGGAATGGTGAGACCCAGTACTTC. Amino acids: CASSVADRGNGETQYF.

V is TRBV18 and J is TRBJ2-7; D gene ambiguous. This CDR3 region has 13 residues. From germline, CDR1 is KGHSH and CDR2 LQKENI. Trimming stripped 0 bases from V and 3 bases from J, with 6 bases between. The CDR3 spells CASSPPQVYEQYF. CDR3 DNA: TGTGCCAGCTCACCACCGCAGGTCTACGAGCAGTACTTC.

The rearrangement joins TRBV27 to TRBJ2-1; 13 positions agree with TRBD2. This CDR3 is built from 14 residues. The germline gives CDR1 MNHEY, CDR2 SMNVEV (reference sequence). With 6 bases clipped from V and 9 bases from J, the junction kept 5 bases outside the gene matches. The CDR3 loop reads CASSTSGRAVEQFF. CDR3 in DNA: TGTGCCAGCAGCACTAGCGGGAGGGCCGTTGAGCAGTTCTTC.

A few counts support this clone. V usage is TRBV18 and J usage is TRBJ1-2; 7 bases fit TRBD1. Germline-derived CDR1 and CDR2 are KGHSH and LQKENI. V dropped 6 bases and J dropped 8; count of bases not matched to a gene: 9. This CDR3 spans 13 amino acids. The DNA for the CDR3 is TGTGCCAGCTCGTCGACAGGGCCCGGAGGCTACACCTTC. Translated: CASSSTGPGGYTF.

The chain couples TRBV5-6 to TRBJ1-6; D is undetermined. This CDR3 contains 14 residues. V gave up 5 bases and J gave up 9 bases, with 15 bases separating them. Germline V lookup: CDR1 SGHDT, CDR2 YYEEEE. CDR3 DNA: TGTGCCAGCAGTTCCGCGGGCGGAGGTTCACCCCTCCACTTT. This gives the protein CASSSAGGGSPLHF. Together with reference TRBV5-6 and TRBJ1-6, the CDR3 gives the full variable domain: DAGVTQSPTHLIKTRGQQVTLRCSPKSGHDTVSWYQQALGQGPQFIFQYYEEEERQRGNFPDRFSGHQFPNYSSELNVNALLLGDSALYLCASSSAGGGSPLHFGNGTRLTVT.

This chain links TRBV6-1 with TRBJ2-3, with D possibly TRBD2 on 5 matching bases. V was clipped by 2 bases and J by 6 bases, with 12 bases between them. CDR1 and CDR2 (germline): MNHNS, SASEGT. The length of the CDR3 is 14 residues. The CDR3 DNA sequence: TGTGCCAGCAGTGAAAACCCTGGCGGGGATACGCAGTATTTT. Residues: CASSENPGGDTQYF.

This clone appeared once. V gene TRBV7-9 combines with J gene TRBJ1-1; TRBD1 aligns across 11 bases. With 5 bases clipped from V and 4 bases from J, the junction kept 6 bases outside the gene matches. The CDR3 runs 15 residues. Germline CDR1 SEHNR, CDR2 FQNEAQ (reference sequence). The CDR3 coding sequence is TGTGCCAGCAGCCAAATAGGGACAGGGGGCACTGAAGCTTTCTTT. Translation: CASSQIGTGGTEAFF.

As to this clone: This specimen includes other DNA sequences encoding the same CDR3. The chain carries TRBV29-1 and TRBJ1-1; D unclear. The germline V gene has CDR1 SQVTM and CDR2 ANQGSEA. V was cut by 3 bases and J by 1 base, with 6 bases left in between. The CDR3 runs 12 residues. CDR3 DNA: TGCAGCGTTGAGGGTAGGAACACTGAAGCTTTCTTT. Its protein product is CSVEGRNTEAFF.

This rearrangement joins TRBV7-2 to TRBJ2-7; TRBD2 agrees at 7 bases. CDR1 is SGHTA and CDR2 is FQGNSA in the germline V gene. CDR3 length: 17 residues. V shed 1 base, J shed 6 bases, and the junction held 15 bases outside the gene matches. The CDR3 loop reads CASSLDFPATSPREQYF. CDR3 coding DNA: TGTGCCAGCAGCTTAGATTTCCCCGCGACTAGCCCGCGCGAGCAGTACTTC.

On this clone: The junction and the germline gene differ at one end; a read error may be behind it. The chain couples TRBV7-7 to TRBJ2-5; 11 bases line up with TRBD1. Looked up from germline, CDR1 is SSHAT and CDR2 is FNYEAQ (reference sequence). The CDR3 totals 15 residues. CDR3 DNA: TGTGCTAGCAGCGTCGGGACAGGGGGAGGAGAGACCCAGTACTTC. This encodes CASSVGTGGGETQYF.

This clone was seen just once. The CDR3 sequence is CASSLVPGSNEQYF. In DNA, the CDR3 is TGCGCCAGCAGCTTGGTCCCGGGGAGCAACGAGCAGTACTTC. This chain connects TRBV5-1 to TRBJ2-7; D is possibly TRBD2 (5 bases). Germline loops: CDR1 SGHRS, CDR2 YFSETQ. Deletions cut 0 bases from V and 5 bases from J, with 12 bases between. The CDR3 sequence is 14 residues long.

This clone was counted between two and nine times. This specimen includes other DNA sequences encoding the same CDR3. The J gene is TRBJ1-5, the V gene TRBV7-9; weak D call: TRBD1 (5 bases). In germline, CDR1 is SEHNR, CDR2 FQNEAQ (reference sequence). The CDR3 extends over 12 amino acids. Trimming left V 3 bases short and J 7 bases short, with 7 bases between. CDR3 loop: CASSLGLQPQHF. As DNA, the CDR3 is TGTGCCAGCAGCTTGGGGCTCCAGCCCCAGCATTTT.

The chain links TRBV11-3 to TRBJ2-1, with D hard to call. Germline-derived CDR1 and CDR2 are SGHNT and YENEEA. Trimming cost V 2 bases and J 7 bases, with 6 bases left between them. The CDR3 contains 12 residues. The CDR3 region has the DNA TGTGCCAGCAGCTTAATCGGGAATGAGCAGTTCTTC. Translated: CASSLIGNEQFF.

This rearrangement joins TRBV2 to TRBJ1-6; TRBD1 might be the D (6 bases). This CDR3 has 16 residues. V was pared by 6 bases and J by 2 bases, with 14 bases between. Per the germline V gene, CDR1 is SNHLY and CDR2 is FYNNEI. In DNA, the CDR3 is TGTGCCAGCAGACCCGACAGGAGTCCCTATAATTCACCCCTCCACTTT. Protein product: CASRPDRSPYNSPLHF. Full variable domain (outside the CDR3, taken from reference TRBV2 and TRBJ1-6): EPEVTQTPSHQVTQMGQEVILRCVPISNHLYFYWYRQILGQKVEFLVSFYNNEISEKSEIFDDQFSVERPDGSNFTLKIRSTKLEDSAMYFCASRPDRSPYNSPLHFGNGTRLTVT.

Worth noting for this clone: The germline gene is not matched at one end of the junction; a read error may be the cause. J is TRBJ2-3 and V is TRBV10-3, with D uncertain. Germline CDR1 is ENHRY and CDR2 is SYGVKD. CDR3 size: 14 residues. CDR3 in amino acids: CAISNRVSTDTQYF. CDR3 nucleotides: TGTGCAATCAGTAATCGGGTTAGCACAGATACGCAGTATTTT.

In this sample, this clone turned up once. The V and J genes are TRBV7-9 and TRBJ2-7; D unclear. Germline CDR1 is SEHNR and CDR2 is FQNEAQ (reference sequence). The CDR3 consists of 12 residues. Trimming took 0 bases from V and 7 from J, leaving 7 bases between them. This CDR3 is CASSLAMEEQYF. The DNA of the CDR3 is TGTGCCAGCAGCTTAGCGATGGAAGAGCAGTACTTC.

The gene calls are TRBV7-2 and TRBJ1-6; D possibly corresponds to TRBD1 (5 bases). With 1 base removed from V and 0 bases from J, the gap between germline ends came to 10 bases. Looked up from germline, CDR1 is SGHTA and CDR2 is FQGNSA. The CDR3 length is 17 residues. The DNA for the CDR3 is TGTGCCAGCAGCTTAGTAAGGGGCTACTCCTATAATTCACCCCTCCACTTT. Encoded protein: CASSLVRGYSYNSPLHF.

This chain links TRBV25-1 with TRBJ1-4; weak D call: TRBD1 (5 bases). The length of the CDR3 is 17 residues. From germline, CDR1 is MGHDK and CDR2 SYGVNS. The germline V and J ends were trimmed by 3 bases and 3 bases, with 17 bases remaining between them. The DNA for the CDR3 is TGTGCCAGCAGTGACCCCGGGACGGGGGGTTCTAATGAAAAACTGTTTTTT. This encodes CASSDPGTGGSNEKLFF.

Comment on this clone: Since the CDR3 does not end with the conserved phenylalanine or tryptophan, this likely comes from a read error. No DNA is shown, since the ends of the CDR3 on it are uncertain; the CDR3 is the one TCRdb lists. The CDR3 reads CASRVGNRTGLL. This chain connects TRBV9 to TRBJ2-7; the table's D call, TRBD1, was not checked against the DNA. Germline-derived CDR1 and CDR2 are SGDLS and YYNGEE. Both ends counted, the CDR3 spans 12 residues.

The chain couples TRBV29-1 to TRBJ2-5; 8 nucleotides match TRBD1. The J call is in doubt because the DNA end fits TRBJ2-7 better. The CDR3 contains 12 residues. The germline V gene has CDR1 SQVTM and CDR2 ANQGSEA. The CDR3 DNA sequence: TGCAGCGCCGGGACAGGAGGGAACGAGCAGTACTTC. The encoded protein is CSAGTGGNEQYF.

V usage is TRBV11-2 and J usage is TRBJ1-3, with D perhaps TRBD1 (6 bases). Per the germline V gene, CDR1 is SGHAT and CDR2 is FQNNGV. The CDR3 is 16 residues long. Trimming took off 2 bases at V and 0 bases at J, with 11 bases between the two ends. The CDR3 spells CASSLIQGLSGNTIYF. CDR3 in DNA: TGTGCCAGCAGCTTAATTCAGGGGCTCTCTGGAAACACCATATATTTT.

The rearrangement joins TRBV27 to TRBJ2-7, with D tentatively TRBD1 or TRBD2 (6 bases each). This CDR3 region has 14 residues. Germline CDR1 and CDR2: MNHEY and SMNVEV (reference sequence). Trimming cost V 3 bases and J 4 bases, with 13 bases left between them. The CDR3 loop is CASSFKGGRYEQYF. Written as DNA, the CDR3 is TGTGCCAGCAGTTTCAAGGGGGGCAGGTACGAGCAGTACTTC.

The chain couples TRBV10-1 to TRBJ2-7; perhaps D is TRBD1 or TRBD2 (5 bases each). The germline gives CDR1 WNHNN, CDR2 SYGVQD (reference sequence). Trimming removed 0 bases from V and 6 bases from J, with 9 bases in between. The CDR3 runs 13 residues. This chain's CDR3 is CASSESGGPEQYF. CDR3 bases: TGCGCCAGCAGTGAGTCTGGGGGACCCGAGCAGTACTTC.

This sequence joins TRBV10-1 and TRBJ2-7, with D possibly matching TRBD1 (6 bases). Germline CDR1 is WNHNN and CDR2 is SYGVQD (reference sequence). The CDR3 runs 13 residues. The V gene lost 4 bases and the J gene lost 6 bases, with 13 bases spanning the gap. The CDR3 sequence: CASSVSPRGEQYF. The DNA of the CDR3 is TGCGCCAGCAGTGTGTCACCCAGGGGCGAGCAGTACTTC.

The rearrangement links TRBV6-1 to TRBJ2-7; weak D call: TRBD2 (5 bases). Trimming removed 4 bases from V and 4 bases from J, with 8 bases in between. Germline V lookup: CDR1 MNHNS, CDR2 SASEGT. This CDR3 is built from 12 residues. The CDR3 coding sequence is TGTGCCAGCAGTGGGACTCAATACGAGCAGTACTTC. Its protein is CASSGTQYEQYF.

The chain recombines TRBV6-5 with TRBJ1-1, with a tentative D call TRBD1 (6 bases). The CDR3 covers 14 residues. The germline V gene has CDR1 MNHEY and CDR2 SVGAGI. The germline V and J ends were trimmed by 8 bases and 4 bases, with 17 bases remaining between them. DNA of the CDR3: TGTGCCAGCCTAAGAGGGGGGCGGATCACTGAAGCTTTCTTT. This translates into CASLRGGRITEAFF.